Described below is a single T cell receptor beta chain sequence and its context. Its target is not known. The second PCR ran roughly 7 to 12 cycles with a sample-barcoded 5' primer and J-beta primers. Each cDNA was tagged by a template-switch adaptor containing 12 random nucleotides. TCRdb re-analysed the 5' RACE reads in MiXCR, keeping a single row per CDR3 protein. The sample holds about 570,000 distinct CDR3 sequences, 27% seen once. These data come from a study of blood T cells in healthy people across ages. Points from the study as a whole: Without sorted subsets, naive and antigen-experienced compartments could not be conclusively compared. Across the age range, TCR beta diversity per million T cells fell in a roughly linear way. The long-lived group displayed more naive CD4+ cells, plus higher diversity, than the aged donors did.

The sample taken for sequencing was blood. This receptor was identified in a woman between 65 and 79 years old in good health.

CDR3 region: CASSHQRSHSNQPQHF. DNA for the CDR3: TGTGCCAGCAGCCATCAGCGGAGCCATAGCAATCAGCCCCAGCATTTT. The chain joins TRBV3-1 to TRBJ1-5; no definite D call. The V end was cut by 3 bases, the J end by 0 bases, with 12 bases between. This CDR3 is 16 amino acids long. The germline CDR1 and CDR2 sequences are LGHDT and YNNKEL (reference sequence).